This entry lists 14 T cell receptor beta chains sequenced from one sample in a study of blood T cell repertoires in COVID-19. Measured with immunoSEQ multiplex PCR; TCRdb has only the in-frame clones, and not every one. The sample holds more than 85,000 clones; around 84% are singletons and the top ten take under 3%. Input material: peripheral blood. The receptors originated from a man aged 45-60 years with active or convalescent COVID-19.

V gene TRBV11-2 combines with J gene TRBJ1-2; D unclear. This CDR3 is 12 amino acids long. Between the trimmed V and J ends, which lost 1 base and 5 bases, there was a span of 5 bases. Germline CDR1 SGHAT, CDR2 FQNNGV. CDR3 nucleotides: TGTGCCAGCAGCTTAGGAGGGTATGGCTACACCTTC. Translated: CASSLGGYGYTF.

The chain has TRBV5-1 and TRBJ2-2, with TRBD2 as a possible D gene (5 bases). Germline CDR1 and CDR2: SGHRS and YFSETQ. Trimming took 1 base from V and 5 from J, leaving 6 bases between them. The CDR3 covers 13 residues. This CDR3 is CASSLIATGELFF. The CDR3 coding sequence is TGCGCCAGCAGCTTGATAGCGACCGGGGAGCTGTTTTTT.

This clone has a handful of counts. This chain connects TRBV14 to TRBJ2-3; no clear D. This CDR3 contains 12 residues. CDR1 is SGHDN and CDR2 is FVKESK in the germline V gene. The germline V and J ends were trimmed by 1 base and 4 bases, with 3 bases remaining between them. DNA of the CDR3: TGTGCCAGCAGCCAAGTCGCAGATACGCAGTATTTT. This codes for CASSQVADTQYF.

V and J are TRBV18 and TRBJ2-5, with 10 nucleotides matching TRBD1. The CDR3 contains 15 residues. Germline values: CDR1 KGHSH, CDR2 LQKENI. Losses at the gene ends were 4 bases for V and 5 bases for J; bases not matched to a gene: 7. CDR3 loop: CASSLRQGAGETQYF. The CDR3 bases are TGTGCCAGCTCACTTCGACAGGGGGCGGGGGAGACCCAGTACTTC. The full variable domain, completed using reference TRBV18 and TRBJ2-5, is NAGVMQNPRHLVRRRGQEARLRCSPMKGHSHVYWYRQLPEEGLKFMVYLQKENIIDESGMPKERFSAEFPKEGPSILRIQQVVRGDSAAYFCASSLRQGAGETQYFGPGTRLLVL.

The chain links TRBV11-2 to TRBJ2-1, with 7 bases matching TRBD1. Looked up from germline, CDR1 is SGHAT and CDR2 is FQNNGV. With V trimmed by 0 bases and J by 4 bases, 3 bases remained unmatched. This CDR3 spans 15 amino acids. CDR3 in DNA: TGTGCCAGCAGCTTAGAACAGGGGCTTTACAATGAGCAGTTCTTC. Amino acids: CASSLEQGLYNEQFF.

The CDR3 loop is CSVEVGTATNEKLFF. In nucleotides, the CDR3 is TGCAGCGTTGAAGTCGGGACAGCAACTAATGAAAAACTGTTTTTT. The J gene is TRBJ1-4, the V gene TRBV29-1; 7 bases agree with TRBD1. Germline V gives CDR1 SQVTM, CDR2 ANQGSEA. V lost 1 base to trimming and J lost 0 bases; unmatched junction nucleotides: 2. The length of the CDR3 is 15 residues.

This clone was counted a single time. The chain is built from TRBV5-1 and TRBJ1-3; D not resolved. From germline, CDR1 is SGHRS and CDR2 YFSETQ. Trimming shortened V by 2 bases and J by 0 bases, and 12 bases separated the two germline ends. CDR3 length: 16 amino acids. The CDR3 region is CASSFDAGYSGNTIYF. CDR3 nucleotides: TGCGCCAGCAGCTTCGACGCAGGATACTCTGGAAACACCATATATTTT.

The CDR3 here is CASSTGTDNQPQHF. The CDR3 nucleotides are TGTGCCAGCAGCACCGGGACAGATAATCAGCCCCAGCATTTT. The V gene is TRBV6-2 or TRBV6-3, the J gene TRBJ1-5; 7 bases fit TRBD1. This CDR3 contains 14 residues. Germline CDR1 MNHEY, CDR2 SVGEGT. The ends lost 6 bases at V and 4 bases at J; junction bases unmatched: 6.

This clone was counted once. The CDR3 DNA is TGTGCCAGCAAAAAACAGGGATCCTACTACGAGCAGTACTTC. Translated: CASKKQGSYYEQYF. V usage is TRBV28 and J usage is TRBJ2-7; D is perhaps TRBD1 (6 bases). Germline assignment: CDR1 MDHEN and CDR2 SYDVKM. V lost 7 bases and J lost 3, with 16 bases in between. The CDR3 is made up of 14 amino acids.

The chain uses TRBV11-3 and TRBJ2-7; 7 bases fit TRBD1. Germline CDR1 reads SGHNT; CDR2 reads YENEEA. Trimming removed 6 bases from V and 2 bases from J; junction bases left unmatched: 10. CDR3 length: 15 residues. The DNA for the CDR3 is TGTGCCAGCAGTCGAATTGACAGGGTCCCCTACGAGCAGTACGTC. It specifies CASSRIDRVPYEQYV.

The chain joins TRBV30 to TRBJ2-3, with D hard to call. V lost 0 bases, J lost 0 bases, and 10 bases lay in between. Germline CDR1 reads GTSNPN; CDR2 reads SVGIG (reference sequence). This CDR3 has 15 residues. The CDR3 nucleotides are TGTGCCTGGAGTGTATTTCCCATGAGCACAGATACGCAGTATTTT. Translation gives CAWSVFPMSTDTQYF. Using reference TRBV30 and TRBJ2-3 for the parts outside the CDR3, the full variable domain is SQTIHQWPATLVQPVGSPLSLECTVEGTSNPNLYWYRQAAGRGLQLLFYSVGIGQISSEVPQNLSASRPQDRQFILSSKKLLLSDSGFYLCAWSVFPMSTDTQYFGPGTRLTVL.

V gene TRBV12-5 combines with J gene TRBJ1-5; no clear D gene. Germline-derived CDR1 and CDR2 are LGHNT and FRNRAP. Between the trimmed V and J ends, which lost 6 bases and 6 bases, there was a span of 6 bases. The CDR3 extends over 11 amino acids. The CDR3 coding sequence is TGTGCTAGTGGCGGGAGTCAGCCCCAGCATTTT. Encoded protein: CASGGSQPQHF.

This clone was found a few times. This rearrangement joins TRBV11-2 to TRBJ2-3; 7 positions agree with TRBD2. CDR3 size: 15 residues. Germline CDR1 is SGHAT and CDR2 is FQNNGV. The V gene end was trimmed by 6 bases and the J gene end by 1 base; junction bases not matched to a gene: 7. Written as DNA, the CDR3 is TGTGCCAGCAGGGGACTAACCTCTGGCACAGATACGCAGTATTTT. Its protein product is CASRGLTSGTDTQYF. The full variable domain, with the rest looked up from reference TRBV11-2 and TRBJ2-3, is EAGVAQSPRYKIIEKRQSVAFWCNPISGHATLYWYQQILGQGPKLLIQFQNNGVVDDSQLPKDRFSAERLKGVDSTLKIQPAKLEDSAVYLCASRGLTSGTDTQYFGPGTRLTVL.

The chain uses TRBV5-6 and TRBJ2-7; TRBD1 aligns across 7 bases. The trim removed 0 bases at V and 7 bases at J, leaving 4 bases unmatched. Germline V gene sequence: CDR1 SGHDT, CDR2 YYEEEE. This CDR3 comprises 13 residues. The CDR3 DNA follows: TGTGCCAGCAGCTTGGAAAGGGGGCGGGAGCAGTACGTC. Protein: CASSLERGREQYV.